This record concerns one T cell receptor (beta chain) sequence. The target antigen is unknown. The data derive from a study of tissue T cells after allogeneic stem cell transplantation. The study's findings and limits: Some tissue clones might be persisting host cells; their alloreactivity or antigen specificity was not determined. In patients and mice, blood and spleen missed much of tissue repertoire. Across patients, clones rarely overlapped, yet motif clusters were shared tissue-specifically. Anatomically similar tissues had similar TCR repertoires within each patient.

The CDR3 is 15 residues long. Looked up from germline, CDR1 is GTSNPN and CDR2 is SVGIG (reference sequence). The V gene lost 7 bases and the J gene lost 0 bases, with 16 bases spanning the gap. The repertoire was sequenced with immunoSEQ multiplex PCR; TCRdb's copy has only in-frame clones and lacks some. The sample contains around 4,100 clones, less than 75% of which appear only once. Material: tissue from the esophagus, obtained at autopsy. This sequence was found in a female donor aged 60 or older with lung cancer. The V and J genes are TRBV30 and TRBJ1-3; tentative D call: TRBD1 (5 bases). This chain's CDR3 is CASSAGSHSGNTIYF. Written as DNA, the CDR3 is TGTGCCTCATCGGCAGGGTCCCACTCTGGAAACACCATATATTTT.